These 26 T cell receptor beta chains were sequenced from one sample in a study of T cell responses to AZD1222 COVID-19 vaccine. Clones were sequenced by immunoSEQ multiplex PCR, and TCRdb holds only the in-frame ones, with some missing. Of some 120,000 clones listed, 75% to 95% are singletons. This sample comprised peripheral blood, obtained on day 0 of AZD1222 vaccination. The receptors stem from an adult in good health.

The V gene is TRBV5-4, the J gene TRBJ1-4; D is unresolved. Germline CDR1 SGHNT, CDR2 YYREEE (reference sequence). The germline V and J ends were trimmed by 3 bases and 1 base, with 10 bases remaining between them. The CDR3 loop spans 15 amino acids. CDR3 region: CASSSPGETNEKLFF. The CDR3 nucleotides read TGTGCCAGCAGCTCCCCAGGCGAAACTAATGAAAAACTGTTTTTT.

This clone was seen just once. CDR3 DNA: TGTGCCAGCGGGTCTAGCGGGAGGAGAGGCGGGGAGCTGTTTTTT. Translation gives CASGSSGRRGGELFF. The V gene is TRBV9, the J gene TRBJ2-2; 11 bases agree with TRBD2. V shed 7 bases, J shed 7 bases, and the junction held 9 bases outside the gene matches. The CDR3 spans 15 residues. Germline V gene sequence: CDR1 SGDLS, CDR2 YYNGEE.

The rearrangement links TRBV9 to TRBJ2-2; D call uncertain. Germline assignment: CDR1 SGDLS and CDR2 YYNGEE. CDR3 size: 16 residues. V was trimmed by 4 bases and J by 4 bases, leaving 17 bases between them. This CDR3 is CASSHLDPSRTGELFF. CDR3 nucleotides: TGTGCCAGCAGCCACCTAGACCCTAGTCGCACCGGGGAGCTGTTTTTT.

The rearrangement links TRBV5-4 to TRBJ1-3; 8 bases match TRBD1. This CDR3 comprises 16 residues. With V trimmed by 0 bases and J by 0 bases, 2 bases remained unmatched. Germline V gene sequence: CDR1 SGHNT, CDR2 YYREEE (reference sequence). The CDR3 here is CASSLAGGLSGNTIYF. The CDR3 bases are TGTGCCAGCAGCTTGGCAGGGGGCCTCTCTGGAAACACCATATATTTT.

Only one count was recorded for this clone. The gene calls are TRBV9 and TRBJ2-7; weak D call: TRBD1 (5 bases). CDR1 is SGDLS and CDR2 is YYNGEE in the germline V gene. Deletions cut 1 base from V and 1 base from J, with 9 bases between. This CDR3 contains 14 residues. DNA for the CDR3: TGTGCCAGCAGCGTATTGTCAGGGTCCTACGAGCAGTACTTC. This translates into CASSVLSGSYEQYF.

The chain combines TRBV4-1 with TRBJ2-2; 8 bases match TRBD1. J was trimmed by 4 bases and V by 3 bases; bases with no gene match: 10. There are 17 residues in the CDR3. Germline CDR1 MGHRA, CDR2 YSYEKL. CDR3 coding DNA: TGCGCCAGCAGCCATGGACAGGGCGGGTGGAGCACCGGGGAGCTGTTTTTT. Its translation is CASSHGQGGWSTGELFF.

V gene TRBV6-6 combines with J gene TRBJ1-1; unclear D gene. CDR1 and CDR2 (germline): MNHNY, SVGAGI (reference sequence). CDR3 size: 13 residues. Trimming shortened V by 6 bases and J by 5 bases, and 13 bases separated the two germline ends. CDR3 in amino acids: CASSPSVGTEAFF. In DNA, the CDR3 is TGTGCCAGCAGCCCGAGTGTAGGGACTGAAGCTTTCTTT.

The V gene is TRBV2, the J gene TRBJ1-3; no reliable D call. V lost 11 bases, J lost 0 bases, and 17 bases lay in between. CDR1 and CDR2 (germline): SNHLY, FYNNEI. The CDR3 spans 15 residues. CDR3 sequence: CAGNRGRVSGNTIYF. Here the CDR3 DNA reads TGTGCCGGGAATCGGGGTCGCGTCTCTGGAAACACCATATATTTT.

The chain links TRBV11-2 to TRBJ2-7; TRBD2 might be the D (7 bases). Germline CDR1 is SGHAT and CDR2 is FQNNGV. V was clipped by 7 bases and J by 5 bases, with 18 bases between them. This CDR3 is 14 amino acids long. The CDR3 loop reads CASNRGAGAHEQYF. CDR3 sequence (DNA): TGTGCCAGCAACCGAGGGGCGGGGGCCCACGAGCAGTACTTC.

On this clone: Other nucleotide sequences from this sample produce the same CDR3. The rearrangement uses TRBV19 and TRBJ1-1, with D perhaps matching TRBD1 (5 bases). The CDR3 covers 14 residues. Between the trimmed V and J ends, which lost 3 bases and 0 bases, there was a span of 8 bases. Germline CDR1 is LNHDA and CDR2 is SQIVND (reference sequence). CDR3 nucleotides: TGTGCCAGTAGTATTGGACAAATGAACACTGAAGCTTTCTTT. This sequence encodes CASSIGQMNTEAFF.

The chain employs TRBV5-6 and TRBJ1-1, with no clear D. Germline-derived CDR1 and CDR2 are SGHDT and YYEEEE. CDR3 length: 14 amino acids. With 2 bases removed from V and 4 bases from J, the gap between germline ends came to 12 bases. CDR3 coding DNA: TGTGCCAGCAGCTTCACGGGTGTGGTCACTGAAGCTTTCTTT. This translates into CASSFTGVVTEAFF.

The rearrangement links TRBV13 to TRBJ2-7; TRBD2 might be the D (5 bases). V dropped 2 bases and J dropped 7 bases, with 12 bases sitting between them. The germline V gene has CDR1 PRHDT and CDR2 FYEKMQ (reference sequence). CDR3 length equals 13 residues. Written as DNA, the CDR3 is TGTGCCAGCAGCTTAAGGCTAGCAAGAGAGCAGTACTTC. Amino acid sequence: CASSLRLAREQYF.

The CDR3 DNA sequence: TGTGCCAGCAGCTTCGACACCGGCAATCAGCCCCAGCATTTT. Residues: CASSFDTGNQPQHF. The rearrangement uses TRBV5-5 and TRBJ1-5; D is uncertain. The V end lost 2 bases, the J end lost 2 bases, and 8 bases lay between the germline ends. Germline V CDR1 and CDR2: SGHKS, YYEKEE (reference sequence). There are 14 residues in the CDR3. Full variable domain (outside the CDR3, taken from reference TRBV5-5 and TRBJ1-5): DAGVTQSPTHLIKTRGQQVTLRCSPISGHKSVSWYQQVLGQGPQFIFQYYEKEERGRGNFPDRFSARQFPNYSSELNVNALLLGDSALYLCASSFDTGNQPQHFGDGTRLSIL.

The rearrangement links TRBV3-1 (or the pseudogene TRBV3-2) to TRBJ2-1, with TRBD2 identical over 14 bases. This CDR3 has 15 residues. Trimming took 4 bases from V and 7 from J; bases not matched to a gene: 3. CDR1 and CDR2 from the germline V gene are LGHDT and YNNKEL (reference sequence). The CDR3 nucleotides are TGTGCCAGCAGCCGGGGACTAGCGGGAGAGAATGAGCAGTTCTTC. It translates to CASSRGLAGENEQFF.

The V gene is TRBV30, the J gene TRBJ1-1; D possibly corresponds to TRBD1 (6 bases). V was cut by 0 bases and J by 3 bases, with 8 bases left in between. CDR1 GTSNPN and CDR2 SVGIG come from the germline V gene (reference sequence). There are 13 residues in the CDR3. The CDR3 here is CAWSVGGDTEAFF. The CDR3 coding sequence is TGTGCCTGGAGTGTAGGGGGAGACACTGAAGCTTTCTTT.

The chain is built from TRBV24-1 and TRBJ2-3, with 10 bases aligning to TRBD2. The germline CDR1 and CDR2 sequences are KGHDR and SFDVKD. The CDR3 has 16 amino acids. After removal of 3 bases from V and 6 bases from J, the junction contained 8 bases not matched to a gene. The CDR3 here is CATSDESGRAADTQYF. The DNA of the CDR3 is TGTGCCACCAGTGATGAAAGCGGGAGGGCCGCCGATACGCAGTATTTT.

This chain joins TRBV6-5 and TRBJ2-7, with TRBD1 identical over 7 bases. The V and J ends lost 5 bases and 1 base, in that order; junction bases with no gene match: 5. The CDR3 contains 14 residues. Germline-derived CDR1 and CDR2 are MNHEY and SVGAGI. CDR3: CASSKGTASYEQYF. Written as DNA, the CDR3 is TGTGCCAGCAGTAAGGGGACAGCTTCCTACGAGCAGTACTTC.

The rearrangement uses TRBV6-2 or TRBV6-3 and TRBJ2-3, with 14 bases matching TRBD2. Trimming cost V 5 bases and J 3 bases; bases outside gene matches: 13. The germline V gene encodes CDR1 MNHEY and CDR2 SVGEGT. There are 19 residues in the CDR3. The chain's CDR3 is CASSNHGLAGGKSTDTQYF. As DNA, the CDR3 is TGTGCCAGCAGTAATCACGGACTAGCGGGAGGTAAGTCGACAGATACGCAGTATTTT.

The genes are TRBV9 and TRBJ1-3; D remains ambiguous. CDR1 and CDR2 from the germline V gene are SGDLS and YYNGEE. The CDR3 covers 14 residues. V was shortened by 6 bases and J by 0 bases, with 10 bases between the two germline ends. The CDR3 region has the DNA TGTGCCAGCACAAGGTCCTTCTCTGGAAACACCATATATTTT. It translates to CASTRSFSGNTIYF.

A single count supports this clone. The J gene is TRBJ1-3, the V gene TRBV6-5; D is uncertain. CDR3 length equals 13 residues. Trimming stripped 6 bases from V and 1 base from J, with 7 bases between. Per the germline V gene, CDR1 is MNHEY and CDR2 is SVGAGI. CDR3 coding DNA: TGTGCCAGCAGAAGGAAATCTGGAAACACCATATATTTT. The encoded protein is CASRRKSGNTIYF.

The rearrangement uses TRBV10-3 and TRBJ2-1; the match to TRBD1 covers 8 bases. Germline CDR1 and CDR2: ENHRY and SYGVKD. Trimming at V came to 8 bases and at J to 4 bases, leaving 7 bases not matched to a gene. CDR3 length equals 14 residues. The CDR3 is CAIQSGTGYNEQFF. CDR3 in DNA: TGTGCCATCCAGTCCGGGACAGGATACAATGAGCAGTTCTTC.

This clone appeared a single time. This chain uses TRBV4-2 with TRBJ2-6; D not certain. Per the germline V gene, CDR1 is LGHNA and CDR2 is YNFKEQ. The CDR3 runs 16 residues. Deletions cut 0 bases from V and 0 bases from J, with 6 bases between. The CDR3 DNA reads as TGTGCCAGCAGCCAAGAAGTAGGCTCTGGGGCCAACGTCCTGACTTTC. It codes for CASSQEVGSGANVLTF.

V gene TRBV19 combines with J gene TRBJ2-1; tentatively, D is TRBD2 (7 bases). Trimming removed 6 bases from V and 7 bases from J, with 19 bases in between. This CDR3 comprises 15 residues. Germline V gene sequence: CDR1 LNHDA, CDR2 SQIVND (reference sequence). In DNA, the CDR3 is TGTGCCAGTAGGAAGGGGGGAGGGCCCAATAATGAGCAGTTCTTC. The encoded protein is CASRKGGGPNNEQFF. Combining the CDR3 with reference TRBV19 and TRBJ2-1 gives the whole variable domain DGGITQSPKYLFRKEGQNVTLSCEQNLNHDAMYWYRQDPGQGLRLIYYSQIVNDFQKGDIAEGYSVSREKKESFPLTVTSAQKNPTAFYLCASRKGGGPNNEQFFGPGTRLTVL.

The V gene is TRBV9, the J gene TRBJ1-1, with D possibly matching TRBD1 (5 bases). Germline CDR1 SGDLS, CDR2 YYNGEE. The CDR3 consists of 13 residues. V lost 4 bases and J 5 bases, leaving 12 bases between the germline ends. In nucleotides, the CDR3 is TGTGCCAGCAGCCTCAGGGTTTGGACTGAAGCTTTCTTT. Protein: CASSLRVWTEAFF.

This rearrangement joins TRBV7-9 to TRBJ1-1; a possible D gene is TRBD1 (5 bases). The V end lost 5 bases, the J end lost 6 bases, and 16 bases lay between the germline ends. The CDR3 has 14 amino acids. CDR1 and CDR2 (germline): SEHNR, FQNEAQ (reference sequence). CDR3 in amino acids: CASSNRGREAEAFF. DNA of the CDR3: TGTGCCAGCAGCAATAGAGGCAGGGAAGCTGAAGCTTTCTTT. The full variable domain, in which reference TRBV7-9 and TRBJ1-1 provide the parts outside the CDR3, is DTGVSQNPRHKITKRGQNVTFRCDPISEHNRLYWYRQTLGQGPEFLTYFQNEAQLEKSRLLSDRFSAERPKGSFSTLEIQRTEQGDSAMYLCASSNRGREAEAFFGQGTRLTVV.

The chain couples TRBV5-8 to TRBJ2-7; D is perhaps TRBD1 (6 bases). The CDR3 runs to 15 residues. Trimming pared 2 bases from V and 3 bases from J, leaving 15 bases between. Germline-derived CDR1 and CDR2 are SGHTS and YDEGEE. The CDR3, as DNA: TGTGCCAGCAGCTTCCATATACAGGGTTTCTACGAGCAGTACTTC. Amino acids: CASSFHIQGFYEQYF.